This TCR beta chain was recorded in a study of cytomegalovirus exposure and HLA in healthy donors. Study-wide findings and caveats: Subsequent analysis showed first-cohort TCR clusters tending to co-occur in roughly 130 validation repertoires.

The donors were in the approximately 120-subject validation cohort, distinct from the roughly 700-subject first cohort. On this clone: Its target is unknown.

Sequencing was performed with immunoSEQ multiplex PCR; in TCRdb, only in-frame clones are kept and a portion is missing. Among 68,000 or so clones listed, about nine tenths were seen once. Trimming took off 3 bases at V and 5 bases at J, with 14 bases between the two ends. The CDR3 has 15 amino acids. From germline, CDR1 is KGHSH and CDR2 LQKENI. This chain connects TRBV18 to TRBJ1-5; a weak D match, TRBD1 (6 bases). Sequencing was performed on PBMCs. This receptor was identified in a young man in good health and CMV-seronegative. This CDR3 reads CASSPIQGEDQPQHF. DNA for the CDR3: TGTGCCAGCTCACCGATACAGGGCGAAGATCAGCCCCAGCATTTT.